The clone carrying this T cell receptor (beta chain) was seen only a few times. These data are taken from a study of blood T cell repertoires in COVID-19. The V and J ends lost 3 bases and 4 bases respectively, with 15 bases between them. Germline V gene sequence: CDR1 LGHDT, CDR2 YNNKEL (reference sequence). CDR3 length: 15 residues. Seattle patients were enrolled while actively infected and followed longitudinally. Only in-frame clones appear in the TCRdb table, and some are missing; sequencing was by immunoSEQ multiplex PCR. The data contain 150,000 to 200,000 clones, 81% of them singletons. V usage is TRBV3-1 (or the pseudogene TRBV3-2) and J usage is TRBJ1-1; tentatively, D is TRBD1 (5 bases). Material for sequencing was peripheral blood. The receptor comes from a woman older than 75 with COVID-19, enrolled during active disease. The CDR3 sequence: CASSQRDLGGTEAFF. CDR3 nucleotide sequence: TGTGCCAGCAGCCAGCGGGACTTGGGGGGCACTGAAGCTTTCTTT.